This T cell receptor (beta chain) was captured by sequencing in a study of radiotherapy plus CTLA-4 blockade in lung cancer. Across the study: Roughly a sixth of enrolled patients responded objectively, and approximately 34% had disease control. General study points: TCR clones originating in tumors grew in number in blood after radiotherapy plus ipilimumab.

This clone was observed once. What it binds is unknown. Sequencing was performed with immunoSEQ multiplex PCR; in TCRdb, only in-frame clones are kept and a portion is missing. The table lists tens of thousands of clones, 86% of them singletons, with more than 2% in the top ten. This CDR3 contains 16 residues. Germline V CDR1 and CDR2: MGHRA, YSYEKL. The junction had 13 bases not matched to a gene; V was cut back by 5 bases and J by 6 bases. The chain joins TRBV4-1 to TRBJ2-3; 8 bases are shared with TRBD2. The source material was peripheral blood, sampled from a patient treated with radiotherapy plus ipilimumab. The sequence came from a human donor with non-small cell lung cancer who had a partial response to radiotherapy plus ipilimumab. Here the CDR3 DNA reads TGCGCCAGCAGCTCAACCCGCCGGGAGGGGTCGGATACGCAGTATTTT. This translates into CASSSTRREGSDTQYF.